The entry that follows covers one T cell receptor beta chain sequence. The antigen remains undetermined. This sample was included in a study of T-cell memory formation after mild COVID-19. Employing constant-segment primers, 5'RACE generated TCR alpha and TCR beta cDNA libraries bearing sample barcodes and UMIs. Via MiXCR, TCRdb re-called the 5' RACE reads, giving one row per CDR3 protein. Among roughly 260,000 distinct CDR3 sequences, about 15% were seen once, and the ten largest hold around 3.4%. CDR1 and CDR2 from the germline V gene are SGHTA and FQGNSA. This CDR3 region has 14 residues. The V end lost 7 bases, the J end lost 3 bases, and 14 bases lay between the germline ends. Overall study results and limits: CD4+ bias marked clones expanding day 15 to 37, unlike balanced contracting clones. Pre-infection memory showed some responding clones, and this suggested that cross-reactive memory joined. Mainly CM and EM harbored the contracting CD4+ clones; mainly EMRA harbored the CD8+ ones.

The source material was PBMCs or a T cell subset sorted from them (not recorded which). V gene TRBV7-2 combines with J gene TRBJ2-3, with D tentatively TRBD2 (5 bases). This receptor was taken from a man aged 18-30 years who had mild COVID-19 (a few samples of this study predate the infection). Cell type and time point are not known. This chain's CDR3 is CASTSRGSTDTQYF. The CDR3 nucleotides are TGTGCCAGCACCTCCCGGGGTAGTACAGATACGCAGTATTTT.